A selection of T cell receptor beta chains follows, all from one sample in a study of blood T cell repertoires in COVID-19. Only in-frame clones appear in the TCRdb table, and some are missing; sequencing was by immunoSEQ multiplex PCR. This repertoire shows approximately 75,000 clones, over 60% found once; its top ten account for under 30%. The sequenced sample was peripheral blood. These receptors all stem from an elderly woman with active or convalescent COVID-19. Each CDR3 is given with its conserved first and last residue. Each record gives: clone size, J gene, D gene, V gene, CDR3 DNA, CDR3 protein. The D gene is left open where the match is weak. Part of the rows lack a size; the others show once, few, many or a class for expanded clones.

abundance: NA
j_gene: TRBJ1-5
d_gene: NA
v_gene: TRBV20-1
CDR3nt: TGCAGTGCTAGTGTTCTTGGAGCTAGTGGGCAGCCCCAGCATTTT
CDR3aa: CSASVLGASGQPQHF

abundance: NA
j_gene: TRBJ2-3
d_gene: TRBD2
v_gene: TRBV6-5
CDR3nt: TGTGCCAGCAGTTACCGCGCTAGCGGGGGACCAGATACGCAGTATTTT
CDR3aa: CASSYRASGGPDTQYF

abundance: NA
j_gene: TRBJ2-1
d_gene: TRBD2
v_gene: TRBV6-4
CDR3nt: TGTGCCAGCAGTGACTCGAGACTAGCGGCTTCCTACAATGAGCAGTTCTTC
CDR3aa: CASSDSRLAASYNEQFF

abundance: NA
j_gene: TRBJ2-1
d_gene: NA
v_gene: TRBV15
CDR3nt: TGTGCCACCAGCGTTTTGCCGAGCTACAATGAGCAGTTCTTC
CDR3aa: CATSVLPSYNEQFF

abundance: NA
j_gene: TRBJ1-3
d_gene: NA
v_gene: TRBV5-4
CDR3nt: TGTGCCAGCAGCCCGGACAGCTCTGGAAACACCATATATTTT
CDR3aa: CASSPDSSGNTIYF

abundance: NA
j_gene: TRBJ2-5
d_gene: NA
v_gene: TRBV6-2/TRBV6-3
CDR3nt: TGTGCCAGCAGCGATACTAGTGGGAGGGAGACCCAGTACTTC
CDR3aa: CASSDTSGRETQYF

abundance: NA
j_gene: TRBJ1-1
d_gene: TRBD1
v_gene: TRBV3-1/TRBV3-2
CDR3nt: TGTGCCAGCAGCCAAGCCCCCCAGTCCCGGGACAGCCTTGCAGCTTTCTTT
CDR3aa: CASSQAPQSRDSLAAFF

abundance: NA
j_gene: TRBJ1-2
d_gene: NA
v_gene: TRBV20-1
CDR3nt: TGCAGTGCTAGTCCGGGACGGACGACGGGGGGGAACTATGGCTACACCTTC
CDR3aa: CSASPGRTTGGNYGYTF

abundance: NA
j_gene: TRBJ1-1
d_gene: NA
v_gene: TRBV9
CDR3nt: TGTGCCAGCAGCGTCCGGGGGAACACTGAAGCTTTCTTT
CDR3aa: CASSVRGNTEAFF

abundance: NA
j_gene: TRBJ2-1
d_gene: TRBD1
v_gene: TRBV4-1
CDR3nt: TGCGCCAGCAGCCAACGACAGGGGGCTTACAATGAGCAGTTCTTC
CDR3aa: CASSQRQGAYNEQFF

abundance: NA
j_gene: TRBJ2-2
d_gene: NA
v_gene: TRBV19
CDR3nt: TGTGCCAGTAGCCGGTCGAGAAGGAACACCGGGGAGCTGTTTTTT
CDR3aa: CASSRSRRNTGELFF

abundance: NA
j_gene: TRBJ1-1
d_gene: NA
v_gene: TRBV7-3
CDR3nt: TGTGCCAGCAGCTTGGGGCCAGACACTGAAGCTTTCTTT
CDR3aa: CASSLGPDTEAFF

abundance: NA
j_gene: TRBJ2-7
d_gene: TRBD2
v_gene: TRBV7-9
CDR3nt: TGTGCCACCGGGGGGGGCAGATACGAGCAGTACTTC
CDR3aa: CATGGGRYEQYF

abundance: NA
j_gene: TRBJ1-2
d_gene: NA
v_gene: TRBV7-2
CDR3nt: TGTGCCAGCAGCAGTGACAGGTTTACTTATGGCTACACCTTC
CDR3aa: CASSSDRFTYGYTF

abundance: NA
j_gene: TRBJ1-1
d_gene: NA
v_gene: TRBV27
CDR3nt: TGTGCCAGCAGTTTAGGGTGGGGGGGCACTGAAGCTTTCTTT
CDR3aa: CASSLGWGGTEAFF

abundance: NA
j_gene: TRBJ2-4
d_gene: NA
v_gene: TRBV5-1
CDR3nt: TGCGCCAGCAGCCCTGGACACCTTAACATTCAGTACTTC
CDR3aa: CASSPGHLNIQYF

abundance: NA
j_gene: TRBJ1-5
d_gene: NA
v_gene: TRBV7-8
CDR3nt: TGTGCCAGCAGCTTAGAACAGGGACAGCCCCAGCATTTT
CDR3aa: CASSLEQGQPQHF

abundance: NA
j_gene: TRBJ1-2
d_gene: NA
v_gene: TRBV5-4
CDR3nt: TGTGCCAGCAGCTTGGGACAGGAGCTCTATGGCTACACCTTC
CDR3aa: CASSLGQELYGYTF

abundance: NA
j_gene: TRBJ2-1
d_gene: TRBD2
v_gene: TRBV7-2
CDR3nt: TGTGCCAGCAGCTTAGATAGCGGGGGACACAATGAGCAGTTCTTC
CDR3aa: CASSLDSGGHNEQFF

abundance: few
j_gene: TRBJ1-4
d_gene: TRBD1
v_gene: TRBV19
CDR3nt: TGTGCCAGTACCCAGACCAGGGGGTGGAATGAAAAACTGTTTTTT
CDR3aa: CASTQTRGWNEKLFF